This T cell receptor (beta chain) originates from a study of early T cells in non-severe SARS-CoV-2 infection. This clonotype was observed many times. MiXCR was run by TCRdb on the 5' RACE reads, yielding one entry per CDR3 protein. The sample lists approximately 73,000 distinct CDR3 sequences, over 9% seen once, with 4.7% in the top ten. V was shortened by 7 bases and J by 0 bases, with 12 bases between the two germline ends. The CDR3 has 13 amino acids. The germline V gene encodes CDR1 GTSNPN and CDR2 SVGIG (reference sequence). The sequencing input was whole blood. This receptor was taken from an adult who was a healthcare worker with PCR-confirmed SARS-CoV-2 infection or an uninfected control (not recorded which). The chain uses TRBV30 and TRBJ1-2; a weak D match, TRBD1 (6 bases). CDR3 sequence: CASNGQSNYGYTF. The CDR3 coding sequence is TGTGCCTCGAACGGACAGTCTAACTATGGCTACACCTTC.